The rows below give T cell receptor beta chains drawn from one sample of a study of T cell responses to AZD1222 COVID-19 vaccine. TCRdb's table, derived via immunoSEQ multiplex PCR, lists solely in-frame clones and lacks some. The data hold roughly 150,000 clones, with more than 85% observed a single time. The sequencing here drew on peripheral blood, taken 28 days after the second AZD1222 dose. These receptors were obtained from an adult who received the AZD1222 COVID-19 vaccine. Both conserved end residues are part of each CDR3. D genes are given only for firm matches.

d_gene	v_gene	j_gene	CDR3nt	CDR3aa
TRBD1	TRBV10-3	TRBJ2-3	TGTGCCATCACCTCCGGGCAGGGGGCAGATACGCAGTATTTT	CAITSGQGADTQYF
TRBD1	TRBV10-3	TRBJ2-2	TGTGCCATCGGGACAGGCGCGAACACCGGGGAGCTGTTTTTT	CAIGTGANTGELFF
NA	TRBV7-8	TRBJ2-1	TGTGCCAGCAGCTTAGCGAGGGCGAGCTCCTACAATGAGCAGTTCTTC	CASSLARASSYNEQFF
NA	TRBV2	TRBJ2-7	TGTGCCAGCAGTGATCAAGGGGTAGGGTACGAGCAGTACTTC	CASSDQGVGYEQYF
NA	TRBV19	TRBJ2-1	TGTGCCAGTAGTTCGTACAATGAGCAGTTCTTC	CASSSYNEQFF
NA	TRBV7-9	TRBJ1-1	TGTGCCAGCAGCTTCGGGCCGAACACTGAAGCTTTCTTT	CASSFGPNTEAFF
TRBD2	TRBV28	TRBJ2-3	TGTGCCAGCAGCCTAGCGGGCATCACAGATACGCAGTATTTT	CASSLAGITDTQYF
TRBD1	TRBV19	TRBJ1-2	TGTGCCAGTAGTGCCAGAGGGGACAGCTACCTCTATGGCTACACCTTC	CASSARGDSYLYGYTF
TRBD2	TRBV9	TRBJ2-5	TGTGCCAGCAGCGTAGGCGGGTCGGGACTACAAGAGACCCAGTACTTC	CASSVGGSGLQETQYF
NA	TRBV7-2	TRBJ2-1	TGTGCCAGCAGGGTCGGGCGGGCTTCCTACAATGAGCAGTTCTTC	CASRVGRASYNEQFF
NA	TRBV7-2	TRBJ1-3	TGTGCCAGCAGCTTGTTGGGTTCCGGAAACACCATATATTTT	CASSLLGSGNTIYF
NA	TRBV4-3	TRBJ2-7	TGCGCCAGCAGCCAAGAAAGCCCTCCGGCCTACTACGAGCAGTACTTC	CASSQESPPAYYEQYF
NA	TRBV6-1	TRBJ1-1	TGTGCCAGCAGTTCTCAGGGGCGCGCAAACGAAGCTTTCTTT	CASSSQGRANEAFF
TRBD1	TRBV4-1	TRBJ1-2	TGCGCCAGCAGCCAAATTCCGGGACAGGGGGCTAGGGGCTACACCTTC	CASSQIPGQGARGYTF
NA	TRBV3-1/TRBV3-2	TRBJ1-1	TGTGCCAGCAGCCAAGCCCGGGGTGAAGCTTTCTTT	CASSQARGEAFF
NA	TRBV28	TRBJ1-1	TGTGCCAGCAGTCCCCCTGGACTGAAGAACACTGAAGCTTTCTTT	CASSPPGLKNTEAFF
NA	TRBV5-4	TRBJ2-5	TGTGCCAGCAGCTTACCCGACAGAAGGGGCCAAGAGACCCAGTACTTC	CASSLPDRRGQETQYF
TRBD2	TRBV9	TRBJ2-7	TGTGCCAGCAGCGTAAGCGGGAATACCTACGAGCAGTACTTC	CASSVSGNTYEQYF
NA	TRBV6-2/TRBV6-3	TRBJ1-1	TGTGCCAGCAGCCGACCCAGTACGAACACTGAAGCTTTCTTT	CASSRPSTNTEAFF
NA	TRBV5-1	TRBJ2-4	TGCGCCAGCAGCTTCCGCCCTAGGGGGGGTAACATTCAGTACTTC	CASSFRPRGGNIQYF
TRBD1	TRBV2	TRBJ1-2	TGTGCCAGCAGTCTAGGGACAGGGCGAGGCTACACCTTC	CASSLGTGRGYTF
NA	TRBV9	TRBJ1-3	TGTGCCAGCAGCGTAGGGACAGCCCGTTTCGTGAGTGGAAACACCATATATTTT	CASSVGTARFVSGNTIYF
TRBD2	TRBV7-3	TRBJ2-3	TGTGCCAGCAGCTTAACGGGGCGGGGGAACACAGATACGCAGTATTTT	CASSLTGRGNTDTQYF
NA	TRBV10-3	TRBJ1-2	TGTGCCATCAGTGAGTTGGGTAACTATGGCTACACCTTC	CAISELGNYGYTF
TRBD2	TRBV25-1	TRBJ2-1	TGTGCCAGCAGTGAAAGTCGACCGGGACTAGCGACGTACAATGAGCAGTTCTTC	CASSESRPGLATYNEQFF
NA	TRBV5-6	TRBJ1-5	TGTGCCAGCAGCTTGTCCGGTTTAGGTCAGCCCCAGCATTTT	CASSLSGLGQPQHF
NA	TRBV6-2/TRBV6-3	TRBJ1-2	TGTGCCAGCAGCACTGACAGGTCCTATGGCTACACCTTC	CASSTDRSYGYTF
NA	TRBV28	TRBJ1-2	TGTGCAGTCGGAAACTATGGCTACACCTTC	CAVGNYGYTF
NA	TRBV27	TRBJ1-2	TGTGCCAGCAGTTTCCAGCCAAAAGGAGATTATGGCTACACCTTC	CASSFQPKGDYGYTF
NA	TRBV7-9	TRBJ1-5	TGTGCCAGCAGCTCCGAGAGGAGTCAGCCCCAGCATTTT	CASSSERSQPQHF
NA	TRBV6-5	TRBJ1-1	TGTGCCACCCTCGTTTTCACAGGGAACACTGAAGCTTTCTTT	CATLVFTGNTEAFF
NA	TRBV11-3	TRBJ1-1	TGTGCCAGCAGCCCCGTAGGGGGAACTGAAGCTTTCTTT	CASSPVGGTEAFF
TRBD1	TRBV10-1	TRBJ2-4	TGCGCCAGCACTCTGACAGGGGGTGACATTCAGTACTTC	CASTLTGGDIQYF
NA	TRBV18	TRBJ1-1	TGTGCCAGCTCACCAGACAGGTTGTCAATGTACACTGAAGCTTTCTTT	CASSPDRLSMYTEAFF
TRBD1	TRBV27	TRBJ1-2	TGTGCCAGCAGTTTAGGACAGGCAGCTGGCTACACCTTC	CASSLGQAAGYTF
NA	TRBV5-1	TRBJ2-7	TGCGCCAGCAGCGTTACAATGGGGTCTATGGGGCAGTACTTC	CASSVTMGSMGQYF